This T cell receptor (beta chain) comes out of a study of CD8+ T cells in alopecia areata. Study findings and constraints: Scalp clonality, along with expanded CD8+ clones among the top 100, was significantly decreased by tofacitinib.

This CDR3 has 11 amino acids. Germline V gene sequence: CDR1 SQVTM, CDR2 ANQGSEA. V lost 4 bases to trimming and J lost 6 bases, with 7 bases between them. Only a few counts were recorded for this clone. Its target is not known. Treatment meaning: oral pan-JAK inhibitor, 5-10 mg twice daily. Reverse transcription of extracted RNA yielded cDNA, which provided the sequencing template. Method: immunoSEQ multiplex PCR; TCRdb's copy keeps in-frame clones and lacks some. Here the sample spans some 200,000 clones, roughly two fifths being singletons. This chain uses TRBV29-1 with TRBJ2-1; D is unclear. The receptor was derived from a human donor with alopecia areata. This sample comprised CD4+ T cells sorted from blood, obtained at approximately week 36, from a patient treated with tofacitinib. DNA for the CDR3: TGCAGCGTTGGGACCTCCAATGAGCAGTTCTTC. Translation: CSVGTSNEQFF.